The TCR beta chain described here comes from a study of graft-versus-host responses after intestinal transplantation. Study summary: All recipients were transplanted with multivisceral, liver-intestinal, or isolated intestinal grafts. Anti-thymocyte globulin induction preceded two to three years of tacrolimus and steroid maintenance in all recipients.

With regard to this clone: Its specificity is unknown.

The CDR3 spans 16 residues. Looked up from germline, CDR1 is SGHRS and CDR2 is YFSETQ. The ends were cut back, 2 bases at V and 1 base at J, with 13 bases in the middle. Notes on the study in general: Recipient marrow contained GvH clones, some of which appeared first in ileum or blood. Declines in HvG clones occurring early post-transplant were associated with peak circulating GvH clone levels.

Data came from immunoSEQ multiplex PCR; TCRdb stores just in-frame clones and leaves some out. Of 100,000 or so clones in the sample, over 85% were seen once. The source is a human donor who was the organ donor for an intestinal transplant. The genes are TRBV5-1 and TRBJ2-1, with D unresolved. This specimen was unstimulated CD8+ T cells sorted from spleen or lymph node cells, taken before transplant. This CDR3 reads CASSFLLDTSYNEQFF. The CDR3 coding sequence is TGCGCCAGCAGCTTTCTACTTGACACGTCCTACAATGAGCAGTTCTTC.